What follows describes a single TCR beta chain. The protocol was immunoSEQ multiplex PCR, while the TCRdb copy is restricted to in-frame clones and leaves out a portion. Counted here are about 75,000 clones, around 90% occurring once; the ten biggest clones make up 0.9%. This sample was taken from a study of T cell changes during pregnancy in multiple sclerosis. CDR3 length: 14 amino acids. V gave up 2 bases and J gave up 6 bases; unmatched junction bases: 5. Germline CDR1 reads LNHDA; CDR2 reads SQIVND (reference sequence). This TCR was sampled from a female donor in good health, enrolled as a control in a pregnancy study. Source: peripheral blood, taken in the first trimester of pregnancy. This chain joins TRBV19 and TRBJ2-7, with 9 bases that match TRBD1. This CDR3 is CASSITGGPREQYF. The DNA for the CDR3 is TGTGCCAGTAGTATAACAGGGGGCCCACGCGAGCAGTACTTC.